This T cell receptor beta chain was captured by sequencing in a study of cytomegalovirus exposure and HLA in healthy donors. The CDR3 extends over 14 amino acids. Trimming took 3 bases from V and 9 from J; bases not matched to a gene: 5. The germline V gene encodes CDR1 MRHNA and CDR2 SNTAGT. Concerning this clone: Its specificity is unknown.

Regarding the study as a whole: As was reported, the classifier diagnosed cytomegalovirus status with high specificity and sensitivity. Previously analyzed data showed that most TCR beta V segments were productive at a frequency of about 87% or about 30%.

Both 60 Vbeta primers and 13 Jbeta primers went into the PCR. Clones were sequenced by immunoSEQ multiplex PCR, and TCRdb holds only the in-frame ones, with some missing. The top ten clones hold 1.1% to 1.5% of a sample with some 180,000 clones, approximately 84% of them seen once. The chain recombines TRBV6-4 with TRBJ2-2; 9 bases are a match to TRBD2. The TCR comes from a girl aged 10 to 17 in good health and CMV-seropositive. Sequenced input: PBMCs. CDR3 DNA: TGTGCCAGCAGTGAAGGGACTAGCATACGGGAGCTGTTTTTT. Its protein is CASSEGTSIRELFF.